This entry is about one T cell receptor (beta chain). The table lists this clone with a few counts. The target of this receptor is not known. Base-call qualities are not available, and no considerably larger clone is one nucleotide away. The data are from a study of vaccination effects on CD4 cells after COVID-19 (dated 2022 in TCRdb). About the study as a whole: Post-vaccine samples across the study were collected a median of 72 days after the second dose, with a range of 14 to 241. SARS-CoV-2 spike-specific CD4+ TCR repertoires were compared before and after mRNA vaccination in COVID-19 convalescent patients and in infection-naive vaccine recipients. The full study included around ten COVID-19 convalescent patients and several SARS-CoV-2-naive healthy vaccine recipients. In the study, cultures from other donors were sequenced using the Oncomine TCR Beta short-read assay on an Illumina iSeq 100. General findings and caveats noted by the study authors: Among healthy vaccine recipients, nearly all vaccine-induced clones were SARS-CoV-2 mono-reactive, and just 1 of 255 was cross-reactive with common cold coronaviruses. The study was limited by a small number of convalescent patients and lacked early post-infection timepoints. Both infection-induced and vaccine-induced clones contracted markedly at late post-vaccination timepoints, which is consistent with waning T cell responses.

The CDR3 goes from the cysteine to the phenylalanine over 12 residues. Left in the record is the CDR3 DNA by itself, 36 bases read in frame from the first base. Based on the germline V gene, the CDR1 and CDR2 sequences are SGHTS and YDEGEE. Between the V and J ends, shortened by 0 bases and 6 bases respectively, the junction contains 6 bases. The ViraFEST assay stimulated PBMC with viral peptide pools and then used TCR sequencing to identify antigen-specific CD4+ T cell clonotypes by expansion. After roughly 11 days of culture, CD4+ T cells were isolated with the EasySep CD4+ T cell isolation kit. Each participant received two doses of an mRNA SARS-CoV-2 vaccine, either BNT162b2 or mRNA-1273. None of the healthy vaccine recipients had a prior SARS-CoV-2 infection, which was confirmed by nucleocapsid antibody tests that came back negative both before and after vaccination. Roughly 2 million PBMC per well were cultured in IMDM with about 4.6% human AB serum, 7.5 to 10 IU/ml IL-2 and gentamicin, plus 10 ug/ml peptides. Half of the culture medium was replaced with fresh IL-2-containing medium on days 3 and 7. Unless noted otherwise, every peptide stimulation condition was grown in triplicate wells. Using Ficoll-Paque Plus gradient centrifugation, PBMC were separated from whole blood and then either used fresh or cryopreserved at -140C. The overlapping peptide pools covered the spike proteins of SARS-CoV-2 as well as those of the common cold coronaviruses HCoV-NL63, HCoV-OC43 and HCoV-229E. The QIAamp micro DNA kit was used to extract genomic DNA from the cultured CD4+ T cells.

Library preparation was by the immunoSEQ multiplex PCR assay. TCR beta CDR3 sequencing was performed on DNA from the cultured, isolated CD4+ T cells. In the paper's pipeline: The analysis removed non-productive TCR sequences, trimmed reads to the CDR3 region, and retained only CDR3s that were 7 or more amino acids long. The MANAFEST web app was used to pick out antigen-specific clonotypes by comparing their expansion in peptide wells with that in reference cultures. Positive clones required FDR<0.05 expansion versus reference and all other wells, odds ratio above 5, and frequency above 0.1% in two replicate wells. Clonotypes significantly expanded in SARS-CoV-2 spike wells and in at least one common cold coronavirus spike condition were defined as cross-reactive. CDR3 similarity was assessed by Levenshtein distance with the stringdist R package, and unrooted trees were built with ape in R 3.6.1. In its TCRdb copy, this immuneACCESS table keeps in-frame sequences only and misses some clones. Where compared with another copy, unresolved V genes explain less than half of these, and the others have no known cause. The DNA was the basis for D and trimming; V, J and clone size are from that table. The sample table contains around 81,000 clones; only one count was recorded for about three quarters of them. Under 1.2% of the sample rests with the top ten.

The sequence joins TRBV5-8 to TRBJ1-2; confidence is insufficient to name the D gene. The sequence derives from a human donor who received a COVID-19 vaccine. Sequences were derived from CD4+ T cells from PBMCs cultured with HCoV-OC43 spike peptides, sampled after COVID-19 vaccination. Interpreted using the paper, the cell subset or site label stands for: HCoV-OC43 spike overlapping peptide pool stimulation. The CDR3 sequence is CASSLGKNGYTF. The sequenced DNA is TGTGCCAGCAGCTTGGGCAAGAATGGCTACACCTTC.